These T cell receptor beta chains were read from a single sample in a study of sequential checkpoint blockade in melanoma. Using immunoSEQ multiplex PCR, the repertoire was profiled, and TCRdb retains in-frame clones only, with some absent. The sample lists about 32,000 clones, about four fifths seen once, with 15% to 20% in the top ten. Sequencing was performed on CD8+ T cells sorted from blood (inferred from file names), taken from a patient given nivolumab and ipilimumab in sequence. The receptor source for this set is a human donor with melanoma. CDR3s include the opening cysteine and the closing phenylalanine or tryptophan.

>TRBV19
CASSSRQGFDEKLFF
>TRBV4-1
CASSRGLASYEQYF
>TRBV5-4
CASSFGDLNTEAFF
>TRBV7-9
CASSFGTGSYGYTF
>TRBV4-3
CASSQDQGLAGNTIYF
>TRBV18
CASSSDRGTGYGYTF
>TRBV9
CASSVNTDTQYF
>TRBV4-2
CASSHVQGARTEAFF
>TRBV5-1
CASSFRLNNEQFF
>TRBV15
CAAGTGYNEQFF
>TRBV13
CASSSRTGTGVMNTEAFF
>TRBV7-9
CASSFGAVSTDEQFF
>TRBV6-1
CASRVGGLWGYTF
>TRBV4-1
CASSRSGTGSAYEQYF
>TRBV13
CASSLDGTTVYEQYF